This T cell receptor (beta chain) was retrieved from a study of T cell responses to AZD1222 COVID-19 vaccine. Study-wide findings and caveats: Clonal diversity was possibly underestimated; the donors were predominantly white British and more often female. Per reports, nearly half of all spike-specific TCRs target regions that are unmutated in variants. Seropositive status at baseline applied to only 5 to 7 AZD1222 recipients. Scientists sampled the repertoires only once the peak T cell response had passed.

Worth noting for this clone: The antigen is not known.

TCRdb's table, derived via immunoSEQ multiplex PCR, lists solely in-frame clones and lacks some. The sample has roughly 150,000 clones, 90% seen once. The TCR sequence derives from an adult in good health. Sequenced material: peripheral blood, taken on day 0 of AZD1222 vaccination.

CDR3 amino acids: CASSYFNPEAFF. For the CDR3, the DNA is TGTGCCAGCAGTTACTTTAACCCTGAAGCTTTCTTT. J is TRBJ1-1 and V is TRBV6-7; D not resolved. TRBV6-7 is classed as an ORF, of uncertain function. V was cut by 1 base and J by 6 bases, with 6 bases left in between. This CDR3 region has 12 residues.